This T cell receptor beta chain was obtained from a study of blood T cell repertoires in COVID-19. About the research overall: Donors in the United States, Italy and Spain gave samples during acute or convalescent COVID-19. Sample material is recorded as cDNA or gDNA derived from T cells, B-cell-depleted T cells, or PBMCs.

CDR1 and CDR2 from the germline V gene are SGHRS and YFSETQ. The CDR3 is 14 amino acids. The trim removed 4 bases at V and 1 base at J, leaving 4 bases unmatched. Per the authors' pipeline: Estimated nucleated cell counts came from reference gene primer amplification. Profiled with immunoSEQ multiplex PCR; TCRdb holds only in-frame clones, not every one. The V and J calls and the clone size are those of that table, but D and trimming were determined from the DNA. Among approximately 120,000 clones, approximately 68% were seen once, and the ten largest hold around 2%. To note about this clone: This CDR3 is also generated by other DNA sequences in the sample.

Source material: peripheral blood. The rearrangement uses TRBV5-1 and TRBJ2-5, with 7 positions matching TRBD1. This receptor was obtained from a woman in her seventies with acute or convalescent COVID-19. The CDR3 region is CASSPRTGQETQYF. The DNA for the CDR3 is TGCGCCAGCAGCCCTAGGACAGGCCAAGAGACCCAGTACTTC.